Below, 32 T cell receptor beta chains from the same sample are listed, as sequenced in a study of blood T cells in healthy people across ages. Alongside a J-beta primer mix, a sample-barcoded 5' primer served in a second PCR lasting about 7 to 11 cycles. MiXCR, run by TCRdb on the 5' RACE reads, gives a single entry per CDR3 protein. Among approximately 900,000 distinct CDR3 sequences listed, about 48% were seen once. The specimen was blood. The source is a man aged 30 to 39 in good health.

This clonotype occurred a few times. This chain uses TRBV4-1 with TRBJ2-3; 7 bases align to TRBD2. Germline CDR1 is MGHRA and CDR2 is YSYEKL. The CDR3 is 16 residues long. V lost 4 bases to trimming and J lost 0 bases; unmatched junction nucleotides: 7. The CDR3 here is CASSLRVRGSTDTQYF. The CDR3 bases are TGCGCCAGCAGCCTCAGGGTGCGGGGGAGCACAGATACGCAGTATTTT.

The rearrangement links TRBV27 to TRBJ1-2, with D possibly matching TRBD1 (6 bases). V was shortened by 1 base and J by 8 bases, with 14 bases between the two germline ends. The CDR3 contains 14 residues. The germline V gene has CDR1 MNHEY and CDR2 SMNVEV (reference sequence). CDR3: CASSLFSWGQGYTF. CDR3 DNA: TGTGCCAGCAGTTTATTCTCCTGGGGGCAAGGCTACACCTTC.

This chain joins TRBV25-1 and TRBJ1-4; 12 nucleotides agree with TRBD1. The junction had 8 bases not matched to a gene; V was cut back by 8 bases and J by 7 bases. Germline CDR1 reads MGHDK; CDR2 reads SYGVNS. The CDR3 extends over 15 amino acids. The CDR3 sequence: CASPGQGAPGEKLFF. Written as DNA, the CDR3 is TGTGCCAGCCCGGGACAGGGGGCGCCGGGTGAAAAACTGTTTTTT.

J is TRBJ1-2 and V is TRBV3-1; weak D call: TRBD1 (5 bases). CDR3 size: 14 residues. The V end was cut by 8 bases, the J end by 2 bases, with 15 bases between. In germline, CDR1 is LGHDT, CDR2 YNNKEL (reference sequence). CDR3 bases: TGTGCCAGCGGGCGTGGGGACTTCAACTATGGCTACACCTTC. It codes for CASGRGDFNYGYTF.

This clonotype was detected many times. V usage is TRBV10-3 and J usage is TRBJ2-3; possibly TRBD1 or TRBD2 for D (6 bases each). Germline CDR1 ENHRY, CDR2 SYGVKD. The V end lost 3 bases, the J end lost 8 bases, and 18 bases lay between the germline ends. CDR3 length: 15 amino acids. The DNA for the CDR3 is TGTGCCATCAGTGAAAGGGGGGACCGTGGCGGTACGCAGTATTTT. This gives the protein CAISERGDRGGTQYF.

This clonotype has only a few counts. The chain employs TRBV4-3 and TRBJ2-5; 8 bases are a match to TRBD2. Germline V gene sequence: CDR1 LGHNA, CDR2 YSLEER. V dropped 2 bases and J dropped 11; count of bases not matched to a gene: 13. This CDR3 has 15 amino acids. DNA for the CDR3: TGCGCCAGCAGCCAAAACTTACTAGCGGCGTCCAAGCAGTACTTC. Translated: CASSQNLLAASKQYF.

The rearrangement uses TRBV25-1 and TRBJ1-1, with D perhaps matching TRBD1 (6 bases). The germline V gene encodes CDR1 MGHDK and CDR2 SYGVNS. The CDR3 loop spans 17 amino acids. Trimming cost V 5 bases and J 4 bases, with 23 bases left between them. The DNA of the CDR3 is TGTGCCAGCAGTTCCCTTGGGCAGGGGCGAGGGAGCACTGAAGCTTTCTTT. Its translation: CASSSLGQGRGSTEAFF. The full variable domain, with the rest looked up from reference TRBV25-1 and TRBJ1-1, is EADIYQTPRYLVIGTGKKITLECSQTMGHDKMYWYQQDPGMELHLIHYSYGVNSTEKGDLSSESTVSRIRTEHFPLTLESARPSHTSQYLCASSSLGQGRGSTEAFFGQGTRLTVV.

This rearrangement joins TRBV3-1 to TRBJ1-2, with TRBD1 matching over 7 bases. Trimming removed 7 bases from V and 4 bases from J; junction bases left unmatched: 6. The germline gives CDR1 LGHDT, CDR2 YNNKEL (reference sequence). The CDR3 length is 13 residues. The CDR3 loop is CASTQDRSYGYTF. CDR3 nucleotides: TGTGCCAGCACCCAGGACAGGAGCTATGGCTACACCTTC. Combining the CDR3 with reference TRBV3-1 and TRBJ1-2 gives the whole variable domain DTAVSQTPKYLVTQMGNDKSIKCEQNLGHDTMYWYKQDSKKFLKIMFSYNNKELIINETVPNRFSPKSPDKAHLNLHINSLELGDSAVYFCASTQDRSYGYTFGSGTRLTVV.

This rearrangement joins TRBV27 to TRBJ1-2; unclear D gene. The germline V and J ends were trimmed by 5 bases and 1 base, with 8 bases remaining between them. The germline gives CDR1 MNHEY, CDR2 SMNVEV (reference sequence). The CDR3 is 13 amino acids. The CDR3 sequence: CASSIHVNYGYTF. For the CDR3, the DNA is TGTGCCAGCAGTATACACGTTAACTATGGCTACACCTTC.

Only a few counts were recorded for this clonotype. The genes are TRBV28 and TRBJ1-5; 9 bases are shared with TRBD1. V lost 6 bases, J lost 5 bases, and 8 bases stayed unmatched. CDR1 MDHEN and CDR2 SYDVKM come from the germline V gene. CDR3 size: 15 residues. The DNA for the CDR3 is TGTGCCAGCAGCAAATGGGACAGGGACGATCAGCCCCAGCATTTT. This translates into CASSKWDRDDQPQHF.

The chain carries TRBV3-1 and TRBJ1-1; no clear D. V gave up 0 bases and J gave up 4 bases, with 15 bases separating them. This CDR3 has 16 amino acids. Germline CDR1 is LGHDT and CDR2 is YNNKEL (reference sequence). The CDR3 bases are TGTGCCAGCAGCCAAGATCTCACGGGAGGTAGCACTGAAGCTTTCTTT. Protein product: CASSQDLTGGSTEAFF.

The chain combines TRBV20-1 with TRBJ1-6, with no clear D. CDR1 is DFQATT and CDR2 is SNEGSKA in the germline V gene (reference sequence). Trimming took 0 bases from V and 0 from J, leaving 9 bases between them. The CDR3 has 16 residues. In DNA form, the CDR3 reads TGCAGTGCTAGAGATGGGCAGAGCTCCTATAATTCACCCCTCCACTTT. It encodes CSARDGQSSYNSPLHF.

The sample holds a few counts of this clonotype. The rearrangement joins TRBV27 to TRBJ2-7; D is uncertain. This CDR3 is 13 amino acids long. Trimming pared 5 bases from V and 1 base from J, leaving 9 bases between. The germline CDR1 and CDR2 sequences are MNHEY and SMNVEV (reference sequence). CDR3 sequence reads: CASSPILSYEQYF. CDR3 nucleotides: TGTGCCAGCAGTCCGATCCTTTCCTACGAGCAGTACTTC.

V usage is TRBV12-3 or TRBV12-4 and J usage is TRBJ2-1; D may be TRBD1 or TRBD2 (5 bases each). V was pared by 7 bases and J by 4 bases, with 14 bases between. CDR3 size: 14 residues. This chain's CDR3 is CASTQGVGYNEQFF. CDR3 coding DNA: TGTGCCAGCACCCAGGGAGTGGGGTACAATGAGCAGTTCTTC.

V and J are TRBV28 and TRBJ1-4; D perhaps matches TRBD1 (5 bases). CDR1 and CDR2 from the germline V gene are MDHEN and SYDVKM. The CDR3 extends over 12 amino acids. The V gene lost 8 bases and the J gene lost 6 bases, with 10 bases spanning the gap. In DNA form, the CDR3 reads TGTGCCAGCGGCCAGGGCGATGAAAAACTGTTTTTT. It specifies CASGQGDEKLFF.

This clonotype was detected a few times. The rearrangement uses TRBV28 and TRBJ2-1; D unresolved. The V and J ends lost 5 bases and 8 bases respectively, with 10 bases between them. The CDR3 extends over 12 amino acids. The germline gives CDR1 MDHEN, CDR2 SYDVKM. DNA for the CDR3: TGTGCCAGCAGTCGTACTACGGATGAGCAGTTCTTC. This gives the protein CASSRTTDEQFF.

This chain links TRBV5-1 with TRBJ2-3, with D possibly TRBD2 on 7 matching bases. The V gene lost 7 bases and the J gene lost 3 bases, with 18 bases spanning the gap. CDR1 and CDR2 (germline): SGHRS, YFSETQ. This CDR3 is built from 15 residues. The CDR3 region has the DNA TGCGCCAGCTCCCCGGGGGGCCGTAGTACAGATACGCAGTATTTT. Translating gives CASSPGGRSTDTQYF.

This clonotype was counted a few times. CDR3 sequence: CASSYRAGANVLTF. In DNA, the CDR3 is TGTGCCAGCAGTTACAGGGCTGGGGCCAACGTCCTGACTTTC. The chain carries TRBV6-2 or TRBV6-3 and TRBJ2-6; no firm D call. CDR1 MNHEY and CDR2 SVGEGT come from the germline V gene. The CDR3 has 14 residues. V was clipped by 2 bases and J by 2 bases, with 4 bases between them.

V is TRBV7-9 and J is TRBJ2-6; 8 positions agree with TRBD1. The CDR3 sequence is 18 residues long. Trimming removed 0 bases from V and 1 base from J; junction bases left unmatched: 5. CDR1 and CDR2 from the germline V gene are SEHNR and FQNEAQ (reference sequence). The CDR3 sequence is CASSLARQGLSGANVLTF. CDR3 bases: TGTGCCAGCAGCTTAGCTAGACAGGGGCTTTCTGGGGCCAACGTCCTGACTTTC.

V usage is TRBV27 and J usage is TRBJ1-5; D remains unclear. Per the germline V gene, CDR1 is MNHEY and CDR2 is SMNVEV (reference sequence). V lost 0 bases to trimming and J lost 5 bases, with 11 bases between them. This CDR3 spans 15 amino acids. The CDR3 sequence: CASSLSKGRYQPQHF. The CDR3, as DNA: TGTGCCAGCAGTTTATCCAAAGGAAGGTATCAGCCCCAGCATTTT.

The gene calls are TRBV5-1 and TRBJ1-1; possibly TRBD1 for D (6 bases). The CDR3 consists of 13 residues. Germline loops: CDR1 SGHRS, CDR2 YFSETQ. V lost 7 bases and J 3 bases, leaving 13 bases between the germline ends. CDR3 sequence: CASGQGTDTEAFF. DNA for the CDR3: TGCGCCAGCGGCCAGGGGACCGACACTGAAGCTTTCTTT.

J is TRBJ2-4 and V is TRBV3-1; 7 nucleotides align to TRBD2. This CDR3 comprises 13 residues. In germline, CDR1 is LGHDT, CDR2 YNNKEL (reference sequence). Trimming took 0 bases from V and 9 from J; bases not matched to a gene: 2. CDR3 nucleotides: TGTGCCAGCAGCCAAGAAGGGAGGGGCATTCAGTACTTC. Protein sequence: CASSQEGRGIQYF.

The gene calls are TRBV7-2 and TRBJ1-2, with TRBD1 identical over 7 bases. J was trimmed by 1 base and V by 2 bases; bases with no gene match: 10. CDR3 length: 17 amino acids. Germline assignment: CDR1 SGHTA and CDR2 FQGNSA. DNA for the CDR3: TGTGCCAGCAGCTTAAGTTCGGGGACAGAAATTAACTATGGCTACACCTTC. Encoded protein: CASSLSSGTEINYGYTF.

The CDR3 here is CASSIFQGHQPQHF. The CDR3 coding sequence is TGTGCCAGTAGTATTTTCCAGGGGCATCAGCCCCAGCATTTT. The gene calls are TRBV19 and TRBJ1-5, with TRBD1 as a possible D gene (6 bases). The CDR3 runs to 14 residues. The germline gives CDR1 LNHDA, CDR2 SQIVND (reference sequence). The V end was cut by 3 bases, the J end by 5 bases, with 11 bases between.

The CDR3: CSAGTGNAYEQYF. The CDR3 nucleotides read TGCAGTGCCGGGACAGGGAATGCCTACGAGCAGTACTTC. The chain joins TRBV20-1 to TRBJ2-5; 9 bases line up with TRBD1. The DNA end favors TRBJ2-7, so the J call may be wrong. Germline CDR1 reads DFQATT; CDR2 reads SNEGSKA (reference sequence). There are 13 residues in the CDR3.

The chain employs TRBV27 and TRBJ2-7; D uncertain. The length of the CDR3 is 17 residues. Germline V lookup: CDR1 MNHEY, CDR2 SMNVEV (reference sequence). Trimming pared 5 bases from V and 0 bases from J, leaving 20 bases between. CDR3 sequence: CASSKEHHFLTSYEQYF. DNA of the CDR3: TGTGCCAGCAGTAAAGAACACCATTTCCTGACCTCCTACGAGCAGTACTTC.

The V gene is TRBV9, the J gene TRBJ2-7; possibly TRBD1 for D (6 bases). Germline V CDR1 and CDR2: SGDLS, YYNGEE. V was trimmed by 2 bases and J by 0 bases, leaving 15 bases between them. The CDR3 runs to 16 residues. The CDR3 loop is CASSVRGDRSSYEQYF. The CDR3, as DNA: TGTGCCAGCAGCGTGAGAGGAGACAGGAGCTCCTACGAGCAGTACTTC.

This clonotype was counted a few times. The V gene is TRBV10-3, the J gene TRBJ1-2, with TRBD1 matching over 7 bases. The V gene end was trimmed by 11 bases and the J gene end by 4 bases; junction bases not matched to a gene: 10. This CDR3 is built from 13 residues. In germline, CDR1 is ENHRY, CDR2 SYGVKD. The DNA of the CDR3 is TGTGCCGTCGGGACAGAAATTTCCTATGGCTACACCTTC. It specifies CAVGTEISYGYTF.

V and J are TRBV28 and TRBJ2-5; D call uncertain. The CDR3 covers 12 residues. Trimming took 4 bases from V and 5 from J, leaving 8 bases between them. Germline assignment: CDR1 MDHEN and CDR2 SYDVKM. CDR3 amino acids: CASSSSVETQYF. CDR3 nucleotide sequence: TGTGCCAGCAGTTCTTCCGTCGAGACCCAGTACTTC.

This clonotype was detected a few times. The V call is TRBV30, the J call TRBJ2-5; weak D call: TRBD1 (7 bases). V was shortened by 2 bases and J by 5 bases, with 18 bases between the two germline ends. CDR3 length: 15 amino acids. Germline lookup yields CDR1 GTSNPN and CDR2 SVGIG (reference sequence). The CDR3 sequence is CAWSMTGRFRETQYF. CDR3 sequence (DNA): TGTGCCTGGAGTATGACAGGGAGGTTTAGGGAGACCCAGTACTTC.

CDR3 DNA: TGTGCCAGCAGTGAGGTTCGCGAGCAGTACTTC. It yields the protein CASSEVREQYF. The V gene is TRBV2, the J gene TRBJ2-7, with D uncertain. Germline CDR1 reads SNHLY; CDR2 reads FYNNEI. V was shortened by 3 bases and J by 6 bases, with 6 bases between the two germline ends. The length of the CDR3 is 11 residues.

V is TRBV4-1 and J is TRBJ1-5; the match to TRBD1 covers 7 bases. The CDR3 is made up of 17 amino acids. V was clipped by 0 bases and J by 7 bases; unmatched bases: 12. CDR1 is MGHRA, CDR2 YSYEKL, per germline. DNA of the CDR3: TGCGCCAGCAGCCAAGATAGGCAGGGGACAGTACGGCAGCCCCAGCATTTT. It specifies CASSQDRQGTVRQPQHF.